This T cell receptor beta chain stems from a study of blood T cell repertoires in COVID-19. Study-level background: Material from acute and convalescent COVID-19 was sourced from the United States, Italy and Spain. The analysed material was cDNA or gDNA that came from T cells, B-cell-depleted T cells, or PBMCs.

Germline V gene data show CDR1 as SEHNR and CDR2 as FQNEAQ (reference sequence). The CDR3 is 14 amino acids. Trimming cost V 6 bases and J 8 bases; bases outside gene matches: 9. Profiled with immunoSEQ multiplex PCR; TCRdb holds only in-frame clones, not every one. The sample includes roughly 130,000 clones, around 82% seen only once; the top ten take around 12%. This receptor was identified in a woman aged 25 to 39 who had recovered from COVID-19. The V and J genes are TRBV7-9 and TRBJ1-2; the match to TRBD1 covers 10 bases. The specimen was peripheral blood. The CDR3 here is CASSESGTGEGYTF. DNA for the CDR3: TGTGCCAGCAGTGAATCAGGGACAGGGGAAGGCTACACCTTC.